This T cell receptor (beta chain) was profiled in a study of T-cell memory formation after mild COVID-19. One entry per CDR3 protein, called by TCRdb with MiXCR from the 5' RACE reads. Of hundreds of thousands of distinct CDR3 sequences in the sample, 15% to 20% were seen once. CDR3 length: 14 amino acids. CDR1 MNHEY and CDR2 SVGEGT come from the germline V gene. In the case of this clonotype: The junction does not match germline at one end; this may be a read error.

Sequencing was done on a sample of PBMCs or a T cell subset sorted from them (not recorded which). This clonotype originated in a young man who had mild COVID-19 (a few samples of this study predate the infection). Cell type and time point are not known. The genes are TRBV6-2 or TRBV6-3 and TRBJ2-1, with TRBD1 matching 7 bases. The CDR3 is CDSSPGTAHNEQFF. The CDR3 DNA follows: TGTGACAGCAGTCCTGGGACAGCTCACAATGAGCAGTTCTTC.